The sequence of this T cell receptor (beta chain) was determined in a study of radiotherapy plus CTLA-4 blockade in lung cancer. Turning to the study itself: Around 19% of enrolled patients responded objectively, and roughly 31% had disease control.

Data came from immunoSEQ multiplex PCR; TCRdb stores just in-frame clones and leaves some out. The table has over 75,000 clones, approximately 83% seen once. Treatment of patients with chemo-refractory metastatic non-small-cell lung cancer consisted of focal radiation plus CTLA-4 blockade with ipilimumab. V was clipped by 7 bases and J by 5 bases; unmatched bases: 7. Per germline, CDR1 WSHSY and CDR2 SAAADI. The CDR3 sequence is 15 residues long. Study results and limitations: With interferon-beta, early dynamics of blood T cell clones were reported to best predict response. Following radiotherapy plus ipilimumab, tumor-derived TCR clones expanded in the blood.

Regarding this clone: What it recognizes is unknown.

This TCR derives from a human donor with non-small cell lung cancer who had stable disease on radiotherapy plus ipilimumab. The chain uses TRBV10-2 and TRBJ2-3, with 12 bases fitting TRBD2. The sample in question was peripheral blood, obtained from a patient treated with radiotherapy plus ipilimumab. This chain's CDR3 is CASTRPGLAGDTQYF. The CDR3 DNA reads as TGCGCCAGCACTAGACCGGGACTAGCGGGAGATACGCAGTATTTT.